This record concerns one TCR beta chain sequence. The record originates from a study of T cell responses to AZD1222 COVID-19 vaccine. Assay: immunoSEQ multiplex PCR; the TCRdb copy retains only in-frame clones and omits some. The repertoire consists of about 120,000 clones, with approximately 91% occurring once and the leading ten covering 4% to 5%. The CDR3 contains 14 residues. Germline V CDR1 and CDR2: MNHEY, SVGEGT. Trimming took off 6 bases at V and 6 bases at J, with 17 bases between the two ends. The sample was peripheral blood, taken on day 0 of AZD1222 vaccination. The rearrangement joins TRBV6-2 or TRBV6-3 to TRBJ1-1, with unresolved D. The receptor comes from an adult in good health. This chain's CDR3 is CASSDSREFAEAFF. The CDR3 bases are TGTGCCAGCAGCGACTCGCGAGAATTTGCTGAAGCTTTCTTT.